This T cell receptor beta chain was retrieved from a study of CD8 T cell repertoires and HIV-1 epitope variants. On the study more broadly: Each of Twenty-five Gag and Nef epitope peptides stimulated a separate culture.

V dropped 8 bases and J dropped 0 bases, with 11 bases sitting between them. The CDR3 sequence is 13 residues long. CDR1 is MNHNY and CDR2 is SVGAGI in the germline V gene (reference sequence). Profiled with immunoSEQ multiplex PCR; TCRdb holds only in-frame clones, not every one. Of some 5,900 clones listed, roughly two thirds are singletons. Worth noting for this clone: What it binds is not known.

Study observations and caveats: Most of the nine antigen-specific clonotypes appeared cross-reactive to autologous or escape variants.

The chain has TRBV6-6 and TRBJ2-7, with D perhaps TRBD2 (5 bases). The sequenced sample was cultured CD8+ T cells derived from PBMCs. This sequence originates from a male donor with HIV. CDR3 coding DNA: TGTGCCAGCGAGGGAAGCAGCTCCTACGAGCAGTACTTC. It is translated as CASEGSSSYEQYF.